The rows below give T cell receptor beta chains drawn from one sample of a study of Tregs in tolerant kidney transplant recipients. No cognate antigen is known for these TCRs. Data came from immunoSEQ multiplex PCR; TCRdb stores just in-frame clones and leaves some out. The table lists 9,000 to 13,000 clones, 90% to 95% of them singletons, with around 6% in the top ten. Specimen: Tregs from blood cultured with allogeneic cells, collected before the transplant. All receptors derive from a human patient who received a combined kidney and bone marrow transplant. CDR3s include the opening cysteine and the closing phenylalanine or tryptophan. The order of the fields is J gene, V gene, D gene, clone size, CDR3 length, CDR3 DNA, CDR3 protein. A D gene is named only where the DNA matches it firmly. Not every row has a clone size; where given, it reads once, few, many or a size class.

TRBJ1-2 | TRBV30 | NA | once | 15 | TGTGCCTGGAGTGTACGGATCGACAGCAAGCATGGCTACACCTTC | CAWSVRIDSKHGYTF
TRBJ2-5 | TRBV7-2 | NA | NA | 11 | TGTGCCAGCAGCGCAGACAGGACCCAGTACTTC | CASSADRTQYF
TRBJ2-7 | TRBV7-9 | NA | NA | 13 | TGTGCCAGCAGCCAGGGGACGGTCGGCGAGCAGTACTTC | CASSQGTVGEQYF
TRBJ1-2 | TRBV4-1 | NA | NA | 14 | TGCGCCAGCAGCCAGGCCGGGACATGGTATGGCTACACCTTC | CASSQAGTWYGYTF
TRBJ2-3 | TRBV6-6 | NA | NA | 14 | TGTGCCAGCAGTTCAGGCAGGGAGATAGATACGCAGTATTTT | CASSSGREIDTQYF
TRBJ1-1 | TRBV10-2 | NA | NA | 12 | TGCGCCAGCAGTGAGTCACACACTGAAGCTTTCTTT | CASSESHTEAFF
TRBJ1-4 | TRBV18 | NA | NA | 15 | TGTGCCAGCTCACCAGCGGGGGTAACTAATGAAAAACTGTTTTTT | CASSPAGVTNEKLFF
TRBJ1-2 | TRBV18 | TRBD1 | NA | 18 | TGTGCCAGCTCACCTGCCGGGACAGGGTTTCTAGCTAACTATGGCTACACCTTC | CASSPAGTGFLANYGYTF
TRBJ2-3 | TRBV7-9 | NA | NA | 14 | TGTGCCAGCAGCCTCGGATCTAGCACAGATACGCAGTATTTT | CASSLGSSTDTQYF
TRBJ2-7 | TRBV13 | NA | NA | 15 | TGTGCCAGCCGTTGGACACTGGCTCAGTCCTACGAGCAGTACTTC | CASRWTLAQSYEQYF
TRBJ1-1 | TRBV11-2 | NA | NA | 17 | TGTGCCAGCAGCTCCCCGGCAGCTAGTTCATGGAGGACTGAAGCTTTCTTT | CASSSPAASSWRTEAFF
TRBJ1-5 | TRBV15 | NA | NA | 14 | TGTGCCACCAGCAGGGGGGATCCCAATCAGCCCCAGCATTTT | CATSRGDPNQPQHF
TRBJ1-6 | TRBV11-1 | NA | NA | 14 | TGTGCCAGCAGCATCGGGCCGCATAATTCACCCCTCCACTTT | CASSIGPHNSPLHF
TRBJ2-3 | TRBV11-3 | NA | NA | 13 | TGTGCCAGCAGCTTAGGGCACACAGATACGCAGTATTTT | CASSLGHTDTQYF
TRBJ2-5 | TRBV5-4 | TRBD2 | NA | 16 | TGTGCCAGCAGCTTGGATGGTAGCGGGGGAGCGGAGACCCAGTACTTC | CASSLDGSGGAETQYF
TRBJ1-5 | TRBV28 | NA | NA | 12 | TGTGCCAGCAGTCCCTGGGACCAGCCCCAGCATTTT | CASSPWDQPQHF
TRBJ2-7 | TRBV11-2 | TRBD2 | NA | 15 | TGTGCCAGCAGCTCGTCGGGACTAGCAGTCTACGAGCAGTACTTC | CASSSSGLAVYEQYF
TRBJ1-2 | TRBV11-3 | TRBD1 | NA | 15 | TGTGCCAGCAGCTTAGCGGGACAGGGGTACTATGGCTACACCTTC | CASSLAGQGYYGYTF
TRBJ1-5 | TRBV19 | TRBD1 | NA | 17 | TGTGCCAGTAGTCCACGACAGGGAAGAATTGGCAATCAGCCCCAGCATTTT | CASSPRQGRIGNQPQHF
TRBJ2-3 | TRBV11-2 | NA | NA | 11 | TGTGCCAGCAGCTTATCTGATACGCAGTATTTT | CASSLSDTQYF
TRBJ2-7 | TRBV6-1 | NA | NA | 15 | TGTGCCAGCAGTGAAATATTTACGGGGTCCTACGAGCAGTACTTC | CASSEIFTGSYEQYF
TRBJ2-7 | TRBV28 | TRBD2 | NA | 12 | TGTGCCAGCAAATATCAGCGGGGGGCCCAGTACTTC | CASKYQRGAQYF
TRBJ2-3 | TRBV5-1 | NA | NA | 16 | TGCGCCAGCAGCTTGGTACTGGGCCTGCACACAGATACGCAGTATTTT | CASSLVLGLHTDTQYF
TRBJ1-1 | TRBV15 | TRBD1 | NA | 15 | TGTGCCACCAGTTTTTTAGGGGGCTTTACAGGTGAAGCTTTCTTT | CATSFLGGFTGEAFF
TRBJ2-1 | TRBV5-1 | TRBD1 | few | 15 | TGCGCCAGCGGAACCGGGACAGGGGGCAATGATGAGCAGTTCTTC | CASGTGTGGNDEQFF
TRBJ2-7 | TRBV9 | TRBD1 | once | 14 | TGTGCCAGCAGCGCCCAGGGGGCTGCCTACGAGCAGTACTTC | CASSAQGAAYEQYF
TRBJ2-3 | TRBV4-1 | TRBD2 | NA | 18 | TGCGCCAGCAGCCAAGGACACATAGCGGGCGGCAGCACAGATACGCAGTATTTT | CASSQGHIAGGSTDTQYF
TRBJ1-2 | TRBV9 | TRBD1 | NA | 13 | TGTGCCAGCAGCGCCGGGACAGGGTATGGCTACACCTTC | CASSAGTGYGYTF
TRBJ2-3 | TRBV7-8 | TRBD2 | once | 16 | TGTGCCAGCAGCGATTTACTAGCGGGAGCGGCAGATACGCAGTATTTT | CASSDLLAGAADTQYF
TRBJ1-2 | TRBV11-2 | NA | NA | 13 | TGTGCCAGCAGCTTAGGTCTACAGGCCCATCACACCTTC | CASSLGLQAHHTF
TRBJ1-5 | TRBV6-1 | TRBD1 | NA | 14 | TGTGCCAGCAGTGAAGGACAGGGCTATCAGCCCCAGCATTTT | CASSEGQGYQPQHF
TRBJ2-3 | TRBV7-3 | TRBD2 | NA | 16 | TGTGCCAGCAGCTACGGGACTAGCGGGGGGTTAGATACGCAGTATTTT | CASSYGTSGGLDTQYF
TRBJ1-2 | TRBV28 | NA | NA | 12 | TGTGCCAGCAGCAGTACAGGGTGGGGCTACACCTTC | CASSSTGWGYTF
TRBJ1-6 | TRBV28 | TRBD1 | once | 14 | TGTGCCAGCACCACAGGACAGGGAGGTTCACCCCTCCACTTT | CASTTGQGGSPLHF
TRBJ2-1 | TRBV5-4 | TRBD2 | NA | 16 | TGTGCCAGCAGCCAGGGGGGGACTAGCGGCTTGGGTGAGCAGTTCTTC | CASSQGGTSGLGEQFF
TRBJ1-2 | TRBV5-1 | NA | NA | 15 | TGCGCCAGCAGCTTGGAGCGTGGGGGGGCCTATGGCTACACCTTC | CASSLERGGAYGYTF
TRBJ1-2 | TRBV5-4 | TRBD1 | NA | 14 | TGTGCCAGCAGCTTCGGACAGGGGGCGTATGGCTACACCTTC | CASSFGQGAYGYTF
TRBJ2-3 | TRBV7-2 | TRBD2 | NA | 16 | TGTGCCAGCAGCCCCCAACTAGCGGCTTACACAGATACGCAGTATTTT | CASSPQLAAYTDTQYF
TRBJ2-7 | TRBV15 | NA | NA | 14 | TGTGCCACCAGCAGAGATCGAGGGGGGTACGAGCAGTACTTC | CATSRDRGGYEQYF
TRBJ2-5 | TRBV5-1 | NA | NA | 16 | TGCGCCAGCAGCTTTGGGATTTCGCCGCTGGAAGAGACCCAGTACTTC | CASSFGISPLEETQYF
TRBJ2-1 | TRBV6-1 | NA | NA | 12 | TGTGCCAGCAGTCAATGGGGTGGTGAGCAGTTCTTC | CASSQWGGEQFF
TRBJ1-3 | TRBV30 | NA | NA | 12 | TGTGCCTGGAGTGTATCAGATGGTACCATATATTTT | CAWSVSDGTIYF
TRBJ1-6 | TRBV19 | NA | NA | 13 | TGTGCCAGTAGTATAAGGGCAGAATCACCCCTCCACTTT | CASSIRAESPLHF
TRBJ1-3 | TRBV7-8 | NA | NA | 16 | TGTGCCAGCAGCTTGGAGGGGGGGGCGCCTGGAAACACCATATATTTT | CASSLEGGAPGNTIYF
TRBJ2-1 | TRBV6-4 | TRBD2 | once | 14 | TGTGCCAGCAGTGCTATCGGGACTAGCGGTGAGCAGTTCTTC | CASSAIGTSGEQFF
TRBJ1-5 | TRBV2 | NA | NA | 14 | TGTGCCAGCGCCGCACCGGGATCATATCAGCCCCAGCATTTT | CASAAPGSYQPQHF
TRBJ2-1 | TRBV2 | TRBD1 | NA | 14 | TGTGCCATACCCAGGACAGGCCGGTACAATGAGCAGTTCTTC | CAIPRTGRYNEQFF
TRBJ2-7 | TRBV6-6 | NA | NA | 13 | TGTGCCAGCAGTCTAGGGAGCTCCTACGAGCAGTACTTC | CASSLGSSYEQYF
TRBJ1-2 | TRBV7-2 | TRBD1 | NA | 13 | TGTGCCAGCAGCCTTGGGACAGACTATGGCTACACCTTC | CASSLGTDYGYTF